The entry below describes one T cell receptor (beta chain). The V and J ends lost 4 bases and 3 bases respectively, with 8 bases between them. Per the germline V gene, CDR1 is SGHRS and CDR2 is YFSETQ. The CDR3 is made up of 13 amino acids. The sample is drawn from a study of blood T cell repertoires in COVID-19. As for the study in general: Specimens from acute and convalescent COVID-19 originated in the United States, Italy and Spain. T cells, B-cell-depleted T cells, or PBMCs supplied cDNA or gDNA.

How the authors handled the data: Researchers report that nucleated cell counts were estimated from reference gene primer amplification. Data came from immunoSEQ multiplex PCR; TCRdb stores just in-frame clones and leaves some out. That table is the source of V, J and clone size, and D and trimming were worked out from the DNA. The data contain 40,000 to 50,000 clones, roughly nine tenths of them seen just once; the ten biggest clones take up 20% to 25%. Sequenced input: peripheral blood. This chain connects TRBV5-1 to TRBJ2-1; TRBD1 is a possible D gene (5 bases). The clonotype comes from a middle-aged man with active COVID-19. This chain's CDR3 is CASSMQGYNEQFF. CDR3 nucleotides: TGCGCCAGCAGCATGCAGGGCTACAATGAGCAGTTCTTC.